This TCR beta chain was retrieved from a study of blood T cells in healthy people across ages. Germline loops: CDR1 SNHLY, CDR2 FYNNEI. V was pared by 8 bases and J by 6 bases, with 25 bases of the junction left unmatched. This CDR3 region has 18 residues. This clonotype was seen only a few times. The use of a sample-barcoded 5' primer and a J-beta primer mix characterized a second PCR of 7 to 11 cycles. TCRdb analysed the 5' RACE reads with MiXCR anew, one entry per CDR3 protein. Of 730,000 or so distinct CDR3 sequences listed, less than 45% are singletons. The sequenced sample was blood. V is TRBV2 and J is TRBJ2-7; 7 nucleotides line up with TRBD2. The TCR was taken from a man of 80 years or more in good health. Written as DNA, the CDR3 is TGTGCCAGCCGTCGTCTAGCGGCTAAGGCTATATCGAGGCCCGAGCAGTACTTC. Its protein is CASRRLAAKAISRPEQYF.